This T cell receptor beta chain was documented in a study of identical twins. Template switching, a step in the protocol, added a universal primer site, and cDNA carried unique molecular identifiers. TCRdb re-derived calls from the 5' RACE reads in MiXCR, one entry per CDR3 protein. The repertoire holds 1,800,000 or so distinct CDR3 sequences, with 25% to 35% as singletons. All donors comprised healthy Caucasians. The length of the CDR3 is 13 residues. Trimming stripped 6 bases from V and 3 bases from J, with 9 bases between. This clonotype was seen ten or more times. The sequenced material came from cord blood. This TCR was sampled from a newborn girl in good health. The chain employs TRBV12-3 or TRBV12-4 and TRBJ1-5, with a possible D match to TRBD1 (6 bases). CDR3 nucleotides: TGTGCCAGCAGAGGGACACCCAATCAGCCCCAGCATTTT. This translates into CASRGTPNQPQHF.